This TCR beta chain was documented in a study of cytomegalovirus exposure and HLA in healthy donors. It was with 60 Vbeta and 13 Jbeta primers that the PCR ran. How the authors handled the data: Counted up in a later analysis, unique TCR beta chains came to about 80 million, with around 10 million shared. Profiled with immunoSEQ multiplex PCR; TCRdb holds only in-frame clones, not every one. V, J and clone size are those of that table, while D and trimming were read from the DNA. The sample holds 150,000 to 200,000 clones. V lost 0 bases and J 9 bases, leaving 13 bases between the germline ends. This CDR3 has 13 residues. Germline-derived CDR1 and CDR2 are GTSNPN and SVGIG (reference sequence).

The source of this sequence is a young woman in good health and CMV-seropositive. Sample: PBMCs. V is TRBV30 and J is TRBJ2-3; maybe TRBD2 (5 bases). CDR3 amino acids: CAWSVQSSDTQYF. In nucleotides, the CDR3 is TGTGCCTGGAGTGTACAAAGTAGCGACACGCAGTATTTT.